Described below is a single T cell receptor beta chain sequence and its context. Its antigen is still unknown. These data are taken from a study of OX40 agonist ivuxolimab in advanced cancers. General study points: In the 0.1 to 3.0 mg/kg range, CD4+ and CD8+ blood T cells had expanded clonally by week 6. Partial responders dosed at 0.1-3.0 mg/kg displayed clonal expansion ranking among the lowest.

Here immunoSEQ multiplex PCR was the method, and the copy in TCRdb shows in-frame clones only, minus some. The sample includes 44,000 or so clones, roughly 90% of them seen just once. The sample was CD4+ or CD8+ T cells sorted from blood, taken in a trial of the OX40 agonist ivuxolimab. The receptor was derived from an adult with an advanced solid tumor such as melanoma, head and neck, liver or kidney cancer.

The CDR3 bases are TGTGCCAGCAGGACAGATAGCTCCTACAATGAGCAGTTCTTC. The encoded protein is CASRTDSSYNEQFF. The chain recombines TRBV7-8 with TRBJ2-1; weak D call: TRBD1 (5 bases). V lost 6 bases and J lost 0, with 9 bases in between. CDR1 SGHVS and CDR2 FQNEAQ come from the germline V gene. The CDR3 has 14 amino acids.